A selection of T cell receptor beta chains follows, all from one sample in a study of T cells in Graves' hyperthyroidism and ophthalmopathy. MiXCR, applied by TCRdb to the multiplex PCR reads, yields one record per CDR3 protein. The table lists 700,000 to 950,000 distinct CDR3 sequences, 30% to 40% of them singletons. Sequenced sample: blood. Receptors originate from a woman aged 35 to 49 with Graves' hyperthyroidism. The CDR3 runs from the conserved cysteine through the conserved F or W. Fields, in order: clone size, V gene, D gene, J gene, CDR3 DNA, CDR3 protein. D genes are given only for firm matches. Not every row has a clone size; where given, it reads once, few, many or a size class.

>few|TRBV6-5|TRBD1|TRBJ1-2
TGTGCCAGCAGTGGGAGCAGACAGGGGGGTCGATATGGCTACACCTTC
CASSGSRQGGRYGYTF
>many|TRBV12-3/TRBV12-4|NA|TRBJ1-5
TGTGCCAGCAGACGGGACGGGAATCAGCCCCAGCATTTT
CASRRDGNQPQHF
>NA|TRBV7-9|NA|TRBJ1-3
TGTGCCAGCAGTTCTCAGGAGGGAAACACCATATATTTT
CASSSQEGNTIYF
>NA|TRBV20-1|TRBD1|TRBJ2-7
TGCAGTGCTAGATCGACAGGGGTTACAGACGAGCAGTACTTC
CSARSTGVTDEQYF
>many|TRBV7-3|NA|TRBJ2-5
TGTGCCAGCAGCTTAACCACCGCGGAGACCCAGTACTTC
CASSLTTAETQYF
>NA|TRBV19|NA|TRBJ1-5
TGTGCCAGTCGAGGGGAGGGCGATCAGCCCCAGCATTTT
CASRGEGDQPQHF
>NA|TRBV19|NA|TRBJ1-5
TGTGCCAGTTCCGGGACACACAATCAGCCCCAGCATTTT
CASSGTHNQPQHF
>NA|TRBV6-5|NA|TRBJ1-2
TGTGCCAGCAGTTACGCCTATCAAACAGGGAACTATGGCTACACCTTC
CASSYAYQTGNYGYTF
>few|TRBV20-1|NA|TRBJ1-5
TGCAGTGCTAGAAAAGGGACCCTCATTCTCGAGCCCCAGCATTTT
CSARKGTLILEPQHF
>many|TRBV7-2|TRBD2|TRBJ2-5
TGTGCTAGCAGCTTAGGACTAGCGGGAGGAGAGACCCAGTACTTC
CASSLGLAGGETQYF
>NA|TRBV7-2|NA|TRBJ1-4
TGTGCCAGCAGCTCCTACCGGGCCCCACCGGAAAAACTGTTTTTT
CASSSYRAPPEKLFF
>few|TRBV7-2|TRBD1|TRBJ2-2
TGTGCCAGCAGCCCATCCGGGACAGCCCTCACCGGGGAGCTGTTTTTT
CASSPSGTALTGELFF
>few|TRBV6-2/TRBV6-3|NA|TRBJ2-7
TGTGCCTCCCGGGAGCAGTACTTC
CASREQYF
>many|TRBV10-3|NA|TRBJ1-3
TGTGCCATCCGCCCCGAAGGCACCATATATTTT
CAIRPEGTIYF
>NA|TRBV6-5|NA|TRBJ2-7
TGTGCCAGCAGTTACATACGCGGGCAGTACTTC
CASSYIRGQYF
>NA|TRBV6-1|TRBD1|TRBJ1-1
TGTGCCAGCAGTGAATGGGACAGCACTGAAGCTTTCTTT
CASSEWDSTEAFF
>NA|TRBV7-9|NA|TRBJ2-5
TGTGCCATCAGTCCCCGGGACCCAGAAGGGACCCAGTACTTC
CAISPRDPEGTQYF
>few|TRBV9|NA|TRBJ1-1
TGTGCCAGCAGCCCGGGGGGGGATATGAACACTGAAGCTTTCTTT
CASSPGGDMNTEAFF
>NA|TRBV9|TRBD2|TRBJ2-7
TGTGCCAGCAGCTCGACTAGCGGGAAATCCTACGAGCAGTACTTC
CASSSTSGKSYEQYF
>NA|TRBV20-1|NA|TRBJ1-5
TGCAGTGCTAGGAACCGGGACGCCTGGAGCCCCCAGCATTTT
CSARNRDAWSPQHF
>NA|TRBV19|NA|TRBJ2-3
TGTGCCATCGGAGACAGGGATACGCAGTATTTT
CAIGDRDTQYF
>NA|TRBV19|NA|TRBJ1-2
TGTGCCAGCTCAGTAGACAGGCGTAACTATGGCTACACCTTC
CASSVDRRNYGYTF
>NA|TRBV30|TRBD1|TRBJ2-7
TGTGCCTGGAGTATAGACTGGACAGGGTCCGCCTACGAGCAGTACTTC
CAWSIDWTGSAYEQYF
>many|TRBV29-1|NA|TRBJ2-5
TGCAGCGTTGAGGTACAGCTCCAAGAGACCCAGTACTTC
CSVEVQLQETQYF
>many|TRBV24-1|NA|TRBJ1-5
TGTGCCACCAGTGATGGAGGGATTAGCAATCAGCCCCAGCATTTT
CATSDGGISNQPQHF
>NA|TRBV7-9|NA|TRBJ2-2
TGTGCCAGCAGGAAAAAGGATGGCGGGATAGAGTCCGGGGAGCTGTTTTTT
CASRKKDGGIESGELFF
>many|TRBV7-2|NA|TRBJ2-7
TGTGCCAGCAGCTTACGGGGAACCCGCTACGAGCAGTACTTC
CASSLRGTRYEQYF
>NA|TRBV7-9|TRBD1|TRBJ1-3
TGTGCCAGCGGACGAACAGGGGTGGGGTTCTCTGGAAACACCATATATTTT
CASGRTGVGFSGNTIYF
>many|TRBV29-1|NA|TRBJ1-1
TGCAGCGTCGTGAGTAGGACCCCGGGCACTGAAGCTTTCTTT
CSVVSRTPGTEAFF
>NA|TRBV19|NA|TRBJ2-7
TGTGCCAGTAGTATAAAGGGGACCTCCTACGAGCAGTACTTC
CASSIKGTSYEQYF
>few|TRBV6-5|TRBD2|TRBJ2-7
TGTGCCAGCAGTCAGTTCCTAGCGGTTGTAGGCGAGCAGTACTTC
CASSQFLAVVGEQYF
>many|TRBV12-3/TRBV12-4|NA|TRBJ2-7
TGTGCCAGCAGTTTTGGCGGACCCAGGGAGCAGTACTTC
CASSFGGPREQYF
>NA|TRBV12-3/TRBV12-4|NA|TRBJ1-4
TGTGCCAGCAAGCGACGGGGGGCTGCTAATGAAAAACTGTTTTTT
CASKRRGAANEKLFF
>NA|TRBV29-1|TRBD1|TRBJ1-1
TGCAGCGTAGCTCGGGACAGTGAAGCTTTCTTT
CSVARDSEAFF
>NA|TRBV6-2/TRBV6-3|NA|TRBJ1-6
TGTGCCAGCAGCTACCAAATTTCACCCCTCCACTTT
CASSYQISPLHF
>once|TRBV7-9|TRBD2|TRBJ2-5
TGTGCCAGCAGTTTATCCGGGGGGAAGGGAGAGACCCAGTACTTC
CASSLSGGKGETQYF
>NA|TRBV6-5|NA|TRBJ2-2
TGTGCCAGCAGGCCCCCCGAGACGAACACCGGGGAGCTGTTTTTT
CASRPPETNTGELFF
>once|TRBV29-1|NA|TRBJ2-3
TGCAGCGTTGAAGGGCGGAAAAACGGGGATACGCAGTATTTT
CSVEGRKNGDTQYF
>NA|TRBV10-2|TRBD1|TRBJ1-2
TGTGCCAGCAGTCCGCTCCCCGGGACAGGGACTACTAACTATGGCTACACCTTC
CASSPLPGTGTTNYGYTF
>few|TRBV10-3|TRBD1|TRBJ1-1
TGTGCCAGCAGTTACCGGGGACAGGGGAACACTGAAGCTTTCTTT
CASSYRGQGNTEAFF
>many|TRBV7-9|NA|TRBJ1-2
TGTGCCAGCAGCCAGCTGTTCTATGGCTACACCTTC
CASSQLFYGYTF
>few|TRBV9|TRBD1|TRBJ1-4
TGTGCCAGCAGCGTGACAGGGGGGAATGAAAAACTGTTTTTT
CASSVTGGNEKLFF
>few|TRBV10-1|NA|TRBJ2-3
TGCGCCACAACCGAGGGTCAGGGCACAGATACGCAGTATTTT
CATTEGQGTDTQYF
>NA|TRBV2|TRBD2|TRBJ2-7
TGTGCCATCAGTGACCCGGGGGGAGCATCCCCCTACGAGCAGTACTTC
CAISDPGGASPYEQYF
>NA|TRBV7-8|TRBD1|TRBJ1-2
TGTGCCAGCAGCTTAGGTGGGACAGGGGGCGGGGATAACTATGGCTACACCTTC
CASSLGGTGGGDNYGYTF
>few|TRBV7-2|NA|TRBJ2-7
TGTGCCAGCAGCCGTCAAGGGACAACGGGTGAGCAGTACTTC
CASSRQGTTGEQYF
>once|TRBV7-3|NA|TRBJ2-1
TGCGCCAGCAGCCAAGAGCAAGCCGAGTTGAGCTACAATGAGCAGTTCTTC
CASSQEQAELSYNEQFF
>NA|TRBV5-4|NA|TRBJ1-2
TGTGCCAGCAGCTCCATACGGGGGGGACTGGGCGGACAACACTATGGCTACACCTTC
CASSSIRGGLGGQHYGYTF
>few|TRBV5-8|TRBD1|TRBJ2-5
TGTGCCAGCAGCTCCAGGACAGGGGGCGTCGGAGAGACCCAGTACTTC
CASSSRTGGVGETQYF
>NA|TRBV2|NA|TRBJ1-5
TGTGCCAGCACAGCAGGGGTTGGGCAGCCCCAGCATTTT
CASTAGVGQPQHF